The 21 T cell receptor beta chains in this list originate from one sample, sequenced in a study of blood T cells in healthy people across ages. Next came a second PCR, run for roughly 6 to 11 cycles, which used a sample-barcoded 5' primer along with a J-beta primer mix. TCRdb passed the 5' RACE reads through MiXCR, listing each CDR3 protein once. The sample lists roughly 1,500,000 distinct CDR3 sequences, approximately 32% occurring once. Sequencing was done on a sample of blood. The receptors originated from a woman in her 30s in good health.

The V and J genes are TRBV24-1 and TRBJ2-2; tentatively, D is TRBD1 or TRBD2 (6 bases each). Germline V lookup: CDR1 KGHDR, CDR2 SFDVKD. Deletions cut 5 bases from V and 1 base from J, with 13 bases between. The CDR3 covers 16 residues. The CDR3 sequence is CATSVGGTLNTGELFF. CDR3 sequence (DNA): TGTGCCACCAGTGTGGGGGGCACCCTGAACACCGGGGAGCTGTTTTTT.

This clonotype came up a few times. The V call is TRBV29-1, the J call TRBJ1-2; D is possibly TRBD1 (6 bases). Germline V CDR1 and CDR2: SQVTM, ANQGSEA. V was cut by 1 base and J by 4 bases, with 19 bases left in between. This CDR3 contains 16 residues. The CDR3 is CSVEAPGGGESYGYTF. CDR3 coding DNA: TGCAGCGTTGAAGCCCCGGGGGGCGGGGAGAGCTATGGCTACACCTTC.

This clonotype was picked up a small number of times. V and J are TRBV7-9 and TRBJ2-6; D is uncertain. CDR1 SEHNR and CDR2 FQNEAQ come from the germline V gene (reference sequence). This CDR3 is built from 15 residues. V was shortened by 8 bases and J by 4 bases, with 15 bases between the two germline ends. CDR3 protein: CASAHTRYGANVLTF. CDR3 sequence (DNA): TGTGCCAGCGCCCACACCAGATACGGGGCCAACGTCCTGACTTTC.

This clonotype was observed a few times. The rearrangement joins TRBV5-5 to TRBJ2-1, with 8 bases identical to TRBD1. J was trimmed by 10 bases and V by 5 bases; bases with no gene match: 11. Germline V gene data show CDR1 as SGHKS and CDR2 as YYEKEE (reference sequence). CDR3 length equals 14 residues. The chain's CDR3 is CASRFYGTGTEQFF. CDR3 nucleotide sequence: TGTGCCAGCAGATTCTATGGGACAGGTACGGAGCAGTTCTTC.

This clonotype has a handful of counts. V and J are TRBV10-3 and TRBJ2-1; tentatively, D is TRBD2 (5 bases). The V gene's germline CDR1 is ENHRY and CDR2 SYGVKD. V was pared by 4 bases and J by 1 base, with 8 bases between. The CDR3 extends over 14 amino acids. The CDR3 DNA follows: TGTGCCATCAGTGGGGGAGAGTCCTACAATGAGCAGTTCTTC. Amino acids: CAISGGESYNEQFF.

The genes are TRBV12-3 or TRBV12-4 and TRBJ1-2, with a possible D match to TRBD1 (5 bases). The CDR3 runs 14 residues. V was pared by 4 bases and J by 7 bases, with 16 bases between. The CDR3 here is CASSYGAARLGYTF. In nucleotides, the CDR3 is TGTGCCAGCAGTTATGGGGCGGCGAGGCTTGGCTACACCTTC.

V usage is TRBV30 and J usage is TRBJ1-1; 8 bases match TRBD1. This CDR3 is built from 12 residues. Losses at the gene ends were 2 bases for V and 7 bases for J; bases not matched to a gene: 3. From germline, CDR1 is GTSNPN and CDR2 SVGIG (reference sequence). DNA of the CDR3: TGTGCCTGGAGTCGGACAGGGCTTGAAGCTTTCTTT. Encoded protein: CAWSRTGLEAFF. The full variable domain, in which reference TRBV30 and TRBJ1-1 provide the parts outside the CDR3, is SQTIHQWPATLVQPVGSPLSLECTVEGTSNPNLYWYRQAAGRGLQLLFYSVGIGQISSEVPQNLSASRPQDRQFILSSKKLLLSDSGFYLCAWSRTGLEAFFGQGTRLTVV.

The chain carries TRBV4-2 and TRBJ2-1; D not resolved. V was pared by 0 bases and J by 0 bases, with 9 bases between. This CDR3 comprises 16 residues. Germline lookup yields CDR1 LGHNA and CDR2 YNFKEQ. In DNA, the CDR3 is TGTGCCAGCAGCCAAGATACGACGGCCTCCTACAATGAGCAGTTCTTC. Translating it yields CASSQDTTASYNEQFF.

The chain links TRBV6-2 or TRBV6-3 to TRBJ1-2; D might be TRBD1 (5 bases). The CDR3 consists of 16 residues. Germline V CDR1 and CDR2: MNHEY, SVGEGT. V shed 5 bases and J shed 6 bases, with 22 bases lying between them. The CDR3 spells CASSRGNRDFGNGYTF. CDR3 nucleotide sequence: TGTGCCAGCAGTCGGGGGAACCGGGACTTCGGTAATGGCTACACCTTC.

The CDR3 DNA sequence: TGTGCCAGCAGCAACGAGTGGGTGAATGAGCAGTTCTTC. Translated, it gives CASSNEWVNEQFF. The chain uses TRBV21-1 and TRBJ2-1. TRBV21-1 has pseudogene status. CDR3 length: 13 amino acids.

The gene calls are TRBV4-1 and TRBJ1-1; possible D gene TRBD1, 6 bases. CDR3 length: 16 residues. Germline lookup yields CDR1 MGHRA and CDR2 YSYEKL. V lost 3 bases to trimming and J lost 1 base, with 15 bases between them. In DNA, the CDR3 is TGCGCCAGCAGCCACCCGGGGGGGGCGACGAACACTGAAGCTTTCTTT. It codes for CASSHPGGATNTEAFF.

This chain links TRBV7-3 with TRBJ1-1; perhaps TRBD1 as D (6 bases). Germline-derived CDR1 and CDR2 are SGHTA and FQGTGA. The CDR3 contains 15 residues. V lost 2 bases to trimming and J lost 1 base, with 11 bases between them. The DNA of the CDR3 is TGTGCCAGCAGCTTAGTTGGGGGCAGGAACACTGAAGCTTTCTTT. Its protein is CASSLVGGRNTEAFF.

This clonotype has a handful of counts. The chain links TRBV5-6 to TRBJ2-1, with 9 positions matching TRBD2. The CDR3 is 15 residues long. In germline, CDR1 is SGHDT, CDR2 YYEEEE. J gave up 2 bases and V 1 base, and 1 base lay outside the gene matches. CDR3 sequence (DNA): TGTGCCAGCAGCTTGCGCGGGGGGGCCTACAATGAGCAGTTCTTC. Amino acid sequence: CASSLRGGAYNEQFF.

This clonotype has just a few counts. The chain's CDR3 is CASSQPNTEAFF. CDR3 nucleotides: TGTGCCAGCAGTCAGCCGAACACTGAAGCTTTCTTT. The chain is built from TRBV3-1 and TRBJ1-1, with D unclear. The germline V and J ends were trimmed by 6 bases and 1 base, with 6 bases remaining between them. This CDR3 contains 12 residues. Looked up from germline, CDR1 is LGHDT and CDR2 is YNNKEL (reference sequence).

This clonotype was seen repeatedly, ten times or more. V is TRBV5-1 and J is TRBJ2-3; 11 nucleotides line up with TRBD2. Germline V gives CDR1 SGHRS, CDR2 YFSETQ. V shed 5 bases and J 6 bases; nucleotides not matched to a gene: 2. The CDR3 consists of 13 residues. The CDR3 reads CASRGTSGDTQYF. The CDR3 coding sequence is TGCGCCAGCAGGGGGACTAGCGGCGATACGCAGTATTTT.

This clonotype was counted a few times. For the CDR3, the DNA is TGTGCCACCAGTGAAAGACAGGGGGCCGGCGGAGGCACAGATACGCAGTATTTT. Translation gives CATSERQGAGGGTDTQYF. The chain combines TRBV24-1 with TRBJ2-3; TRBD1 matches at 10 bases. Germline trimming cut 4 bases from V and 1 base from J; bases unmatched to any gene: 10. Germline CDR1 is KGHDR and CDR2 is SFDVKD. This CDR3 has 18 residues.

V is TRBV7-9 and J is TRBJ1-2; no clear D. The CDR3 contains 14 residues. Germline lookup yields CDR1 SEHNR and CDR2 FQNEAQ (reference sequence). Trimming cost V 5 bases and J 6 bases, with 16 bases left between them. For the CDR3, the DNA is TGTGCCAGCAGCAATGGCCCGAAGGTCAATGGCTACACCTTC. Translated: CASSNGPKVNGYTF.

The chain recombines TRBV7-3 with TRBJ2-1; the D is unclear. The CDR3 is 17 amino acids. Trimming shortened V by 2 bases and J by 0 bases, and 14 bases separated the two germline ends. Germline loops: CDR1 SGHTA, CDR2 FQGTGA. DNA for the CDR3: TGTGCCAGCAGCTTATCGGTTACTGGAAGCTCCTACAATGAGCAGTTCTTC. Protein product: CASSLSVTGSSYNEQFF.

V is TRBV12-3 or TRBV12-4 and J is TRBJ1-4, with 7 nucleotides matching TRBD1. This CDR3 comprises 13 residues. Trimming at V came to 4 bases and at J to 7 bases, leaving 3 bases not matched to a gene. In DNA form, the CDR3 reads TGTGCCAGCAGTTATCAGGGGGGTGAAAAACTGTTTTTT. It translates to CASSYQGGEKLFF.

The rearrangement links TRBV28 to TRBJ1-2, with D possibly being TRBD1 (5 bases). The V and J ends lost 1 base and 2 bases respectively, with 8 bases between them. The germline CDR1 and CDR2 sequences are MDHEN and SYDVKM. The CDR3 spans 14 residues. CDR3 coding DNA: TGTGCCAGCAGTTTATTCGAGGGGAACTATGGCTACACCTTC. Its translation: CASSLFEGNYGYTF.

This clonotype appeared a few times. The V gene is TRBV7-9, the J gene TRBJ1-1; no clear D. This CDR3 comprises 14 residues. Germline CDR1 reads SEHNR; CDR2 reads FQNEAQ (reference sequence). Trimming stripped 4 bases from V and 7 bases from J, with 16 bases between. CDR3 DNA: TGTGCCAGCAGCTCGTCCAGATTAAAATTTGAAGCTTTCTTT. It is translated as CASSSSRLKFEAFF.